This TCR beta chain was sequenced for a study of cytomegalovirus exposure and HLA in healthy donors. Looking at the study overall: Unique TCR beta sequences numbering approximately 120 million came from 190 million or so T cells in an earlier analysis.

The study's findings and limits: The classifier, whose performance was assessed in both the original and validation cohorts, reportedly diagnosed cytomegalovirus status with high specificity and sensitivity.

Comments on this clone: What it recognizes is unknown.

The V and J ends lost 8 bases and 8 bases respectively, with 21 bases between them. CDR1 SQVTM and CDR2 ANQGSEA come from the germline V gene. The CDR3 is 13 amino acids. Primers for the PCR totalled 60 Vbeta and 13 Jbeta. The data were produced by immunoSEQ multiplex PCR, yet TCRdb's version contains in-frame clones alone and is incomplete. The repertoire consists of approximately 150,000 clones, with roughly 80% occurring once and the leading ten covering less than 4.5%. This TCR came from a man aged 25-40 years in good health and CMV-seropositive. The chain recombines TRBV29-1 with TRBJ1-1; D is unresolved. What was sequenced was PBMCs. The CDR3 DNA follows: TGCAGCCCTCGGAAGAAAGGGAGCGGAGAAGCTTTCTTT. It encodes CSPRKKGSGEAFF.